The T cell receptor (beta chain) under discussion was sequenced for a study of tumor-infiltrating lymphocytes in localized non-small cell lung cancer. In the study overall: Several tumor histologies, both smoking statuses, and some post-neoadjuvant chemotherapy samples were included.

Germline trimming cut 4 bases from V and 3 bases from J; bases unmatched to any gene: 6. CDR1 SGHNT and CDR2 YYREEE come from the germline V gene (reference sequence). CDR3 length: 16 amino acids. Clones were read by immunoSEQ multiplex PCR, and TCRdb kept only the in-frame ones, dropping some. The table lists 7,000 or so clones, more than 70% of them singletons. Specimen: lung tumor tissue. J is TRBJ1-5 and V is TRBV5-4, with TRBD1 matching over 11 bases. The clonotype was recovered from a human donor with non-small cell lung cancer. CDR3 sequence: CASSLRTGGTNQPQHF. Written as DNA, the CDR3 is TGTGCCAGCAGCCTGCGGACAGGGGGCACCAATCAGCCCCAGCATTTT.